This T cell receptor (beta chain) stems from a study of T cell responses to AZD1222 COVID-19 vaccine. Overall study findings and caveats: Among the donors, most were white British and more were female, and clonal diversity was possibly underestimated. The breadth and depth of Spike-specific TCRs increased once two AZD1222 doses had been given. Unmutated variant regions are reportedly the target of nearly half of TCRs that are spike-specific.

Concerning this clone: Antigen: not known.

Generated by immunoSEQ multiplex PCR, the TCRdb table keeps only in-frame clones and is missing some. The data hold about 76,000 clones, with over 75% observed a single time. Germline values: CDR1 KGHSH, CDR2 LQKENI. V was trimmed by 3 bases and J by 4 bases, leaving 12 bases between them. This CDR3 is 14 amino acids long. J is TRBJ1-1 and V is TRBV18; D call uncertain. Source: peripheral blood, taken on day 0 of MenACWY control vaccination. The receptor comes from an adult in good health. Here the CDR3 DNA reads TGTGCCAGCTCACCGTCTCATGTCGCCACTGAAGCTTTCTTT. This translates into CASSPSHVATEAFF.